These T cell receptor beta chains were read from a single sample in a study of cytomegalovirus exposure and HLA in healthy donors. The data were produced by immunoSEQ multiplex PCR, yet TCRdb's version contains in-frame clones alone and is incomplete. Among approximately 140,000 clones, 73% were seen once, and the ten largest hold around 1.6%. The sample was PBMCs. All receptors derive from a woman under 30 in good health and CMV-seronegative. The CDR3 runs from the conserved cysteine through the conserved F or W. Each record gives: J gene, D gene, clone size, V gene, CDR3 DNA, CDR3 protein. The D gene is left open where the match is weak. A row's size may be missing; if present it is once, few, many or a size class.

J: TRBJ2-3
D: TRBD2
size: once
V: TRBV7-9
DNA: TGTGCCAGCAGTCGAACATCGACTAGCGGGGGACTCACAGATACGCAGTATTTT
CDR3: CASSRTSTSGGLTDTQYF

J: TRBJ2-1
D: NA
size: NA
V: TRBV10-3
DNA: TGTGCCATCAGTGGACAGGTCTACAATGAGCAGTTCTTC
CDR3: CAISGQVYNEQFF

J: TRBJ1-1
D: NA
size: NA
V: TRBV7-2
DNA: TGTGCCAGCAGCTCCAGGGCGAAACAGCTGAACACTGAAGCTTTCTTT
CDR3: CASSSRAKQLNTEAFF

J: TRBJ1-6
D: NA
size: few
V: TRBV6-5
DNA: TGTGCCAGCAGTTACGCCCAGGGCCCCTATAATTCACCCCTCCACTTT
CDR3: CASSYAQGPYNSPLHF

J: TRBJ1-6
D: NA
size: NA
V: TRBV6-1
DNA: TGTGCCAGCAAAGAAAATACAAATTCACCCCTCCACTTT
CDR3: CASKENTNSPLHF

J: TRBJ1-2
D: TRBD1
size: NA
V: TRBV29-1
DNA: TGCAGCGTTGGATCGACAGGGTTAGCGATGATCTATGGCTACACCTTC
CDR3: CSVGSTGLAMIYGYTF

J: TRBJ2-3
D: NA
size: NA
V: TRBV5-6
DNA: TGTGCCAGCAGCCTAGGTCCCGGGAGAGATACGCAGTATTTT
CDR3: CASSLGPGRDTQYF

J: TRBJ1-1
D: TRBD1
size: NA
V: TRBV11-3
DNA: TGTGCCAGCAGCTTCCCCGGCAGGGGGTACACTGAAGCTTTCTTT
CDR3: CASSFPGRGYTEAFF

J: TRBJ2-1
D: NA
size: NA
V: TRBV11-2
DNA: TGTGCCAGCAGCTTAGAACCCCCTAGCCACTCGCGTTCCTACAATGAGCAGTTCTTC
CDR3: CASSLEPPSHSRSYNEQFF

J: TRBJ1-2
D: TRBD1
size: NA
V: TRBV7-3
DNA: TGTGCCAGCAGCTTGGGGACAGGGGATGGCTACACCTTC
CDR3: CASSLGTGDGYTF

J: TRBJ2-3
D: TRBD2
size: NA
V: TRBV2
DNA: TGTGCCAGCATTGAACTAGCGGGGATCACAGATACGCAGTATTTT
CDR3: CASIELAGITDTQYF

J: TRBJ1-2
D: NA
size: once
V: TRBV18
DNA: TGTGCCAGCTCACCGGGTCGGCAGGGCTCAAACTATGGCTACACCTTC
CDR3: CASSPGRQGSNYGYTF

J: TRBJ2-4
D: NA
size: NA
V: TRBV27
DNA: TGTGCCAGCAGCCCGAGACCAAAAAACAGTCAGTACTTC
CDR3: CASSPRPKNSQYF

J: TRBJ1-6
D: NA
size: NA
V: TRBV9
DNA: TGTGCCAGCAGCGTAGCTTTTGATTCACCCCTCCACTTT
CDR3: CASSVAFDSPLHF

J: TRBJ1-1
D: NA
size: NA
V: TRBV10-3
DNA: TGTGCCATCAGTGAATCGGGTACTGAAGCTTTCTTT
CDR3: CAISESGTEAFF

J: TRBJ1-6
D: TRBD1
size: NA
V: TRBV27
DNA: TGTGCCAGCAGTTTAGCAGGGGGGATTTATAATTCACCCCTCCACTTT
CDR3: CASSLAGGIYNSPLHF

J: TRBJ1-4
D: NA
size: NA
V: TRBV9
DNA: TGTGCCAGCAGCGTAGGTAGCAGTTTAACTCCTAGACTGTTTTTT
CDR3: CASSVGSSLTPRLFF

J: TRBJ2-1
D: TRBD2
size: NA
V: TRBV10-3
DNA: TGTGCCATCAGGCACTCGGGACTAGGCAAGGATGAGCAGTTCTTC
CDR3: CAIRHSGLGKDEQFF